This TCR beta chain is from a study of beta chain features in type 1 diabetes. Study-level results: Type 1 diabetes patients showed fewer insertions and more deletions at VDJ junctions. A potential PCR bias toward shorter templates would be equal in patient and control samples. The question left open here concerned HLA type influencing TCRB rearrangement. TCRB CDR3s from Type 1 diabetes patients were moderately but significantly shorter in all four CD4+ subsets.

Note on this clone: What it binds is unknown.

Losses at the gene ends were 0 bases for V and 0 bases for J; bases not matched to a gene: 1. Germline CDR1 and CDR2: SGHTA and FQGNSA. This CDR3 spans 15 amino acids. Of the isolated RNA, all was reverse transcribed, and so the sequenced material was expressed TCRB transcripts. Data came from immunoSEQ multiplex PCR; TCRdb stores just in-frame clones and leaves some out. The sample carries about 53,000 clones, under 60% recorded once. Via the markers CD45RO/CCR7/CD25/CD127/CD95/CD27, stem cell-like memory, regulatory, central memory and naive CD4+ cells were sorted. The clonotype originates from a woman between 40 and 55 years old with type 1 diabetes. V and J are TRBV7-2 and TRBJ1-1, with 7 bases identical to TRBD1. Sequencing was carried out using Tregs from blood. This CDR3 is CASSLAGGLNTEAFF. Written as DNA, the CDR3 is TGTGCCAGCAGCTTAGCAGGGGGCCTGAACACTGAAGCTTTCTTT.